The sequence of this T cell receptor (beta chain) was determined in a study of blood T cell repertoires in COVID-19. Looking at the study overall: Both acute and convalescent COVID-19 samples were obtained from the United States, Italy and Spain. Sources were T cells, B-cell-depleted T cells, or PBMCs; the material itself was cDNA or gDNA.

Germline loops: CDR1 MNHEY, CDR2 SVGAGI. The CDR3 extends over 11 amino acids. V was clipped by 7 bases and J by 8 bases; unmatched bases: 4. Original processing notes: Counts of nucleated cells, estimated from reference gene primer amplification, were obtained. The assay was immunoSEQ multiplex PCR, and TCRdb's table has in-frame clones only and misses some. The D gene and trimming were derived from the DNA, and the V and J assignments and clone size from that table. The data contain some 46,000 clones, 75% to 90% of them singletons. The chain has TRBV6-5 and TRBJ1-1, with 7 bases fitting TRBD1. The sequence was obtained from a man in his 60s with acute or convalescent COVID-19. Sequencing was performed on peripheral blood. CDR3 nucleotides: TGTGCCAGCAAGGGGGCGGAGGAAGCTTTCTTT. Translation gives CASKGAEEAFF.